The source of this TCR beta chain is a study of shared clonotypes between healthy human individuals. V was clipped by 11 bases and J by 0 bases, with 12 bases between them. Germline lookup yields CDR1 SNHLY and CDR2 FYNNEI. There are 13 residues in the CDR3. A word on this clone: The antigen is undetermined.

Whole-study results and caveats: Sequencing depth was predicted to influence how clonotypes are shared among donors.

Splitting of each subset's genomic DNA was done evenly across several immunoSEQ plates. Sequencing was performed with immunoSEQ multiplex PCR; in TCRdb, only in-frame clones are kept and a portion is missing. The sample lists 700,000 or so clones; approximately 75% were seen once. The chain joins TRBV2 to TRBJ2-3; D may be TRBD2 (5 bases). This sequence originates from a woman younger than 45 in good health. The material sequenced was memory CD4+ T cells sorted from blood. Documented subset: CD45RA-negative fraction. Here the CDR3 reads CAGYGDSTDTQYF. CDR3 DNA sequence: TGTGCCGGCTACGGGGATAGCACAGATACGCAGTATTTT.